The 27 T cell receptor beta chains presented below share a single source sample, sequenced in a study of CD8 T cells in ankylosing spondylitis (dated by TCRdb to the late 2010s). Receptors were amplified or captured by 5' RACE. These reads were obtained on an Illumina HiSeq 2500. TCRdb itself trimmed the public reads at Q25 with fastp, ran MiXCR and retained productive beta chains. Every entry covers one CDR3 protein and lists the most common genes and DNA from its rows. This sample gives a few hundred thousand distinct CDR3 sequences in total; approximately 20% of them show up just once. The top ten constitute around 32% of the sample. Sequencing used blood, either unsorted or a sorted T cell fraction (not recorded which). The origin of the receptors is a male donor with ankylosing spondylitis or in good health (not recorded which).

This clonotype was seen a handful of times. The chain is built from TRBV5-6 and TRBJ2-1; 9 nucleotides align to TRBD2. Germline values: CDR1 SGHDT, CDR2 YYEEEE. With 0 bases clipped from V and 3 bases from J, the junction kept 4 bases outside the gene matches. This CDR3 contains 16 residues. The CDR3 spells CASSLGGSGSYNEQFF. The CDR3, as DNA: TGTGCCAGCAGCTTGGGTGGTAGCGGGAGCTACAATGAGCAGTTCTTC.

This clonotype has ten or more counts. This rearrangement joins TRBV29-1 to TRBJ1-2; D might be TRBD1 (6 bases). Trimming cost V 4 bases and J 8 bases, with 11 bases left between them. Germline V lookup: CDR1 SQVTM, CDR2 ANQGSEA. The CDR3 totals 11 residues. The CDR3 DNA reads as TGCAGCGTTGTGGGGGGCCTGGGCTACACCTTC. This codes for CSVVGGLGYTF.

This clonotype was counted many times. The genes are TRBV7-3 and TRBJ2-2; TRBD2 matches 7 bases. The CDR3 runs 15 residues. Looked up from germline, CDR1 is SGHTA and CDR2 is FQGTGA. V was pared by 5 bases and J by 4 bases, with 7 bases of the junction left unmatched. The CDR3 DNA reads TGTGCCAGCAGCCCGGCGGGAGAGGGCACCGGGGAGCTGTTTTTT. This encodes CASSPAGEGTGELFF.

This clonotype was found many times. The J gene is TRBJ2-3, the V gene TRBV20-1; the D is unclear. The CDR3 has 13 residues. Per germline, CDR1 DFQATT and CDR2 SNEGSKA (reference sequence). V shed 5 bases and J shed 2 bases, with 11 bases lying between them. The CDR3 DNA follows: TGCAGTGCTGGGCATCACATCACAGATACGCAGTATTTT. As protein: CSAGHHITDTQYF.

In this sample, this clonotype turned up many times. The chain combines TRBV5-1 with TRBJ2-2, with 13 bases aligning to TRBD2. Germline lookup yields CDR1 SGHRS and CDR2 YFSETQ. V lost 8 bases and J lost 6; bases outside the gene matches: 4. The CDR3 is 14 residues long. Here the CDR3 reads CASNGLAGAGELFF. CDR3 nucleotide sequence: TGCGCCAGTAATGGACTAGCGGGAGCCGGGGAGCTGTTTTTT.

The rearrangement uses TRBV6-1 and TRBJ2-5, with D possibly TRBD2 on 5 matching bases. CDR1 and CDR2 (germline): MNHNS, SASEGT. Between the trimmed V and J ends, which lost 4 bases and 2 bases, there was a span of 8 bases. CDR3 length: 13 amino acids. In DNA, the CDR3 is TGTGCCAGCAGTGCAGCGGAACAAGAGACCCAGTACTTC. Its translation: CASSAAEQETQYF.

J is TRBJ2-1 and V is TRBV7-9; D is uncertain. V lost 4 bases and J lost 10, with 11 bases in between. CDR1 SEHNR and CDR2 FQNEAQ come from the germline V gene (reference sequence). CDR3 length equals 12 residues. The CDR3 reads CASSSLKEEQFF. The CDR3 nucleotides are TGTGCCAGCAGCTCATTGAAGGAAGAGCAGTTCTTC.

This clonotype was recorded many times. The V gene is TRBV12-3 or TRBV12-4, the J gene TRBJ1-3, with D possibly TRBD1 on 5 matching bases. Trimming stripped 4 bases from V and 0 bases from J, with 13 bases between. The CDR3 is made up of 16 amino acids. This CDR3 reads CASSYFRGSSGNTIYF. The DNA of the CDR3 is TGTGCCAGCAGTTATTTCCGGGGCAGCTCTGGAAACACCATATATTTT.

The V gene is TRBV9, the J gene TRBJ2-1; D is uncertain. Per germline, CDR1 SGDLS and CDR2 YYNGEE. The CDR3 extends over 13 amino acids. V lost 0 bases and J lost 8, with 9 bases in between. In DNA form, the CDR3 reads TGTGCCAGCAGCGTAGTCAGCTCCCATGAGCAGTTCTTC. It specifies CASSVVSSHEQFF.

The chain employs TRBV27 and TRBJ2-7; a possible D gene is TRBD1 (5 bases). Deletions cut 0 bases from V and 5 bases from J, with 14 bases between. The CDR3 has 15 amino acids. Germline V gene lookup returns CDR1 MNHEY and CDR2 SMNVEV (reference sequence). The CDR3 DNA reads TGTGCCAGCAGTTTATCGGCAGGGTTTCCCCACGAGCAGTACTTC. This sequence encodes CASSLSAGFPHEQYF.

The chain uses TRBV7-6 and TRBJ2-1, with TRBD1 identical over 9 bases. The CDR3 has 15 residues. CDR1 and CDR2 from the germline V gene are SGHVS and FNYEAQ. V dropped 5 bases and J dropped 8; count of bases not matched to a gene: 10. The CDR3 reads CASSAGTGWSDEQFF. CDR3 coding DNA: TGTGCCAGCAGCGCCGGGACAGGGTGGTCGGATGAGCAGTTCTTC.

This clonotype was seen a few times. CDR3 in amino acids: CASTEQGAGYNEQFF. The CDR3 DNA sequence: TGTGCCAGCACAGAACAGGGAGCGGGCTACAATGAGCAGTTCTTC. The chain carries TRBV11-2 and TRBJ2-1; D is possibly TRBD1 or TRBD2 (6 bases each). The CDR3 runs 15 residues. Germline CDR1 is SGHAT and CDR2 is FQNNGV. V lost 7 bases to trimming and J lost 3 bases, with 16 bases between them.

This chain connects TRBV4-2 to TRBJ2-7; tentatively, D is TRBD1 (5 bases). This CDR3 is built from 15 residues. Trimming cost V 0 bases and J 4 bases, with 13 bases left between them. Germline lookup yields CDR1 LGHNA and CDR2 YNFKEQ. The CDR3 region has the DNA TGTGCCAGCAGCCAAGAGAGCCTAGGGGCGTACGAGCAGTACTTC. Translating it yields CASSQESLGAYEQYF.

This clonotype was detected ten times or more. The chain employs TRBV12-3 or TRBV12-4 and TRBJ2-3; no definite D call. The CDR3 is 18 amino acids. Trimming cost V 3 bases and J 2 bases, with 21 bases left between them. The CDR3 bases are TGTGCCAGCAGTTTCTTTCCTTTTGGCGGTACCCTCACAGATACGCAGTATTTT. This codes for CASSFFPFGGTLTDTQYF.

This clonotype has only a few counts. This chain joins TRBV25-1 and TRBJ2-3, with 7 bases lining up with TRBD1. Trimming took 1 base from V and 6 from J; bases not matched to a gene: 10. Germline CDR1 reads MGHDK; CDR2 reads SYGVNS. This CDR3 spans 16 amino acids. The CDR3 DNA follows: TGTGCCAGCAGTGAATTGGGGAAGGGGGCAGGGGATACGCAGTATTTT. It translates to CASSELGKGAGDTQYF.

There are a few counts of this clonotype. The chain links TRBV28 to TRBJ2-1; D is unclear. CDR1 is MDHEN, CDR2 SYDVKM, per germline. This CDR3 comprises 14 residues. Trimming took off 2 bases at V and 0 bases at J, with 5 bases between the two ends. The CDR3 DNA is TGTGCCAGCAGTTTAATCTACTCCTACAATGAGCAGTTCTTC. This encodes CASSLIYSYNEQFF.

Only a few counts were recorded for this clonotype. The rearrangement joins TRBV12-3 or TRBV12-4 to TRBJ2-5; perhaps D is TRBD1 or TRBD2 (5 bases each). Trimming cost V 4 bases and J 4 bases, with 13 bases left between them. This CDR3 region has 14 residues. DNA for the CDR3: TGTGCCAGCAGTTCTGGGGGTGGTGCAGAGACCCAGTACTTC. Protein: CASSSGGGAETQYF.

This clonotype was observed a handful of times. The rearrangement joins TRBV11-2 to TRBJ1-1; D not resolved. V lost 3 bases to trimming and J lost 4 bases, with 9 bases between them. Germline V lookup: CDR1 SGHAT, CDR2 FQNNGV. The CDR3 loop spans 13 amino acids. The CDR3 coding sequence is TGTGCCAGCAGCTTGATGGCTCGCACTGAAGCTTTCTTT. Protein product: CASSLMARTEAFF. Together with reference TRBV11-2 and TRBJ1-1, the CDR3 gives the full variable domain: EAGVAQSPRYKIIEKRQSVAFWCNPISGHATLYWYQQILGQGPKLLIQFQNNGVVDDSQLPKDRFSAERLKGVDSTLKIQPAKLEDSAVYLCASSLMARTEAFFGQGTRLTVV.

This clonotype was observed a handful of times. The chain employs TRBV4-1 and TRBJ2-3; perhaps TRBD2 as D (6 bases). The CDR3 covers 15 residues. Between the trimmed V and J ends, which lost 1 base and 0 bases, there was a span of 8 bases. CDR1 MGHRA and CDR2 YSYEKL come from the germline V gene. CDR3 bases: TGCGCCAGCAGCCAAGGGACTACCAGCACAGATACGCAGTATTTT. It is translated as CASSQGTTSTDTQYF.

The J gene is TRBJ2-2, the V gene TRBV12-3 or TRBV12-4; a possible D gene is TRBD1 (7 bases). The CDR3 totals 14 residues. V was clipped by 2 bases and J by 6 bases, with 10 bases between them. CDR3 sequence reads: CASSLTGEAGELFF. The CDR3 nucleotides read TGTGCCAGCAGTTTAACAGGGGAGGCCGGGGAGCTGTTTTTT.

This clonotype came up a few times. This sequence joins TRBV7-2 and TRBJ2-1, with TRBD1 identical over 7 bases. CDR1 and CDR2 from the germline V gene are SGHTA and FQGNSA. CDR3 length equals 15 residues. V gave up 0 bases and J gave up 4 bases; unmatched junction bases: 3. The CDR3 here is CASSLAGTEYNEQFF. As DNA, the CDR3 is TGTGCCAGCAGCTTAGCAGGGACAGAGTACAATGAGCAGTTCTTC.

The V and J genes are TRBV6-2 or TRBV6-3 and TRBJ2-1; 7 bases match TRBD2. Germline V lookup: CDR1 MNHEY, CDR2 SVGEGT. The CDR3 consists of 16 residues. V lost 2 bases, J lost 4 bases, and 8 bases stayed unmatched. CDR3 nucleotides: TGTGCCAGCAGTTACGCCCGGGACTACCGTTACAATGAGCAGTTCTTC. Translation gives CASSYARDYRYNEQFF.

The CDR3 sequence: CASSLEGPQETQYF. The CDR3, as DNA: TGTGCCAGCAGTTTAGAGGGCCCACAAGAGACCCAGTACTTC. The chain is built from TRBV12-3 or TRBV12-4 and TRBJ2-5; no reliable D call. This CDR3 has 14 amino acids. V lost 1 base to trimming and J lost 2 bases, with 8 bases between them.

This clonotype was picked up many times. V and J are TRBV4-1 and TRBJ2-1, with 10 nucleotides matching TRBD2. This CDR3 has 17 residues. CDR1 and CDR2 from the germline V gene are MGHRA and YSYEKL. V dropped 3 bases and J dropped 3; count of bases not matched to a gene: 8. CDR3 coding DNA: TGCGCCAGCAGCCAGACGCTAGCGGGAGACTTCTACAATGAGCAGTTCTTC. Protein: CASSQTLAGDFYNEQFF.

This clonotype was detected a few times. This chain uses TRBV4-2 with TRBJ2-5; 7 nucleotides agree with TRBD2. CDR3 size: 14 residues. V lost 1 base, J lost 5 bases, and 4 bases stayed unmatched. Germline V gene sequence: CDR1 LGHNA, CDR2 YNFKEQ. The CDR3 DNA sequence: TGTGCCAGCAGCCAAGTATCACTAGCGGAGACCCAGTACTTC. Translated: CASSQVSLAETQYF.

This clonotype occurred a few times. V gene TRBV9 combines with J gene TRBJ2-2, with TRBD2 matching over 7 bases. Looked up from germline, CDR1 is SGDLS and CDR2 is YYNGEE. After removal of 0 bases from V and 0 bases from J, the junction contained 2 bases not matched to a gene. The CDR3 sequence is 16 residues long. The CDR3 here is CASSVVGRANTGELFF. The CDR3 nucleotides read TGTGCCAGCAGCGTAGTAGGGAGGGCGAACACCGGGGAGCTGTTTTTT.

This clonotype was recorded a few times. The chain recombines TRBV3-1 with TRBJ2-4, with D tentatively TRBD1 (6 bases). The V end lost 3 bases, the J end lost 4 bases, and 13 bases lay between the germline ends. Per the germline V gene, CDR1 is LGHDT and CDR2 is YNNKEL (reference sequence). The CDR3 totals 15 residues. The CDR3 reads CASSHEQGSKNIQYF. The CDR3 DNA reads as TGTGCCAGCAGCCATGAACAGGGTTCGAAAAACATTCAGTACTTC.